Listed below are T cell receptor beta chains from one sample, sequenced in a study of cytomegalovirus exposure and HLA in healthy donors. Repertoires were generated with immunoSEQ multiplex PCR, while TCRdb's copy carries only in-frame clones and drops some. The sample has some 190,000 clones, about 86% seen once. Sequences were obtained from PBMCs. Source of these receptors: a woman in her thirties in good health and CMV-seronegative. Each CDR3 is given with its conserved first and last residue. A D gene is named only where the DNA matches it firmly. Size tells how often a clone was seen (once, few, many) or the class of an expanded clone, and some rows leave it out.

clone_size: -; d_call: -; j_call: TRBJ2-5; v_call: TRBV28; cdr3_length: 16; cdr3_aa: CASSLIRQGISETQYF; cdr3_nt: TGTGCCAGCAGTTTAATCCGGCAGGGGATTTCAGAGACCCAGTACTTC
clone_size: -; d_call: TRBD2; j_call: TRBJ2-1; v_call: TRBV7-9; cdr3_length: 16; cdr3_aa: CASSWSGGAPAGEQFF; cdr3_nt: TGTGCCAGCAGCTGGAGCGGGGGGGCCCCGGCGGGTGAGCAGTTCTTC
clone_size: -; d_call: TRBD2; j_call: TRBJ2-7; v_call: TRBV2; cdr3_length: 14; cdr3_aa: CASSESAGDHEQYF; cdr3_nt: TGTGCCAGCAGTGAATCCGCGGGAGACCACGAGCAGTACTTC
clone_size: -; d_call: TRBD1; j_call: TRBJ1-1; v_call: TRBV19; cdr3_length: 14; cdr3_aa: CASKTGGADTEAFF; cdr3_nt: TGTGCCAGTAAAACAGGGGGCGCGGACACTGAAGCTTTCTTT
clone_size: -; d_call: -; j_call: TRBJ2-1; v_call: TRBV29-1; cdr3_length: 10; cdr3_aa: CTAGGLEQFF; cdr3_nt: TGCACCGCCGGCGGACTAGAGCAGTTCTTC
clone_size: -; d_call: -; j_call: TRBJ1-1; v_call: TRBV19; cdr3_length: 16; cdr3_aa: CASSIVTALDNTEAFF; cdr3_nt: TGTGCCAGTAGTATAGTAACAGCCCTCGATAACACTGAAGCTTTCTTT
clone_size: -; d_call: -; j_call: TRBJ1-5; v_call: TRBV6-6; cdr3_length: 16; cdr3_aa: CASSYDSPRSNQPQHF; cdr3_nt: TGTGCCAGCAGTTACGACAGTCCCCGTAGCAATCAGCCCCAGCATTTT
clone_size: -; d_call: TRBD2; j_call: TRBJ2-3; v_call: TRBV11-3; cdr3_length: 15; cdr3_aa: CASSYGLAGTDTQYF; cdr3_nt: TGTGCCAGCAGCTATGGGCTAGCGGGCACAGATACGCAGTATTTT
clone_size: -; d_call: -; j_call: TRBJ2-5; v_call: TRBV5-1; cdr3_length: 14; cdr3_aa: CASKLQGSQETQYF; cdr3_nt: TGCGCCAGCAAGTTGCAGGGTAGCCAAGAGACCCAGTACTTC
clone_size: -; d_call: -; j_call: TRBJ2-7; v_call: TRBV19; cdr3_length: 15; cdr3_aa: CASSSPTAGSYEQYF; cdr3_nt: TGTGCCAGTAGTTCCCCGACAGCCGGCTCCTACGAGCAGTACTTC
clone_size: -; d_call: -; j_call: TRBJ1-4; v_call: TRBV5-1; cdr3_length: 16; cdr3_aa: CASSPNWGGDNEKLFF; cdr3_nt: TGCGCCAGCAGCCCAAATTGGGGAGGGGATAATGAAAAACTGTTTTTT
clone_size: few; d_call: TRBD2; j_call: TRBJ2-5; v_call: TRBV5-6; cdr3_length: 16; cdr3_aa: CASNLGASGVQETQYF; cdr3_nt: TGTGCCAGCAACCTTGGAGCTAGCGGGGTACAAGAGACCCAGTACTTC
clone_size: -; d_call: -; j_call: TRBJ1-4; v_call: TRBV28; cdr3_length: 13; cdr3_aa: CASSLQGSEKLFF; cdr3_nt: TGTGCCAGCAGTTTACAGGGCTCTGAAAAACTGTTTTTT
clone_size: -; d_call: TRBD1; j_call: TRBJ1-2; v_call: TRBV7-2; cdr3_length: 13; cdr3_aa: CASSLRAGTGYTF; cdr3_nt: TGTGCCAGCAGCTTAAGGGCCGGGACAGGTTACACCTTC
clone_size: -; d_call: -; j_call: TRBJ2-7; v_call: TRBV9; cdr3_length: 15; cdr3_aa: CASSVGSWKGDEQYF; cdr3_nt: TGTGCCAGCAGCGTAGGTTCGTGGAAAGGGGACGAGCAGTACTTC
clone_size: -; d_call: -; j_call: TRBJ2-3; v_call: TRBV27; cdr3_length: 14; cdr3_aa: CASRGSVGGDTQYF; cdr3_nt: TGTGCCAGCAGAGGTAGCGTTGGCGGAGATACGCAGTATTTT
clone_size: -; d_call: -; j_call: TRBJ1-5; v_call: TRBV10-3; cdr3_length: 15; cdr3_aa: CAISESGPGNQPQHF; cdr3_nt: TGTGCCATCAGTGAGTCTGGGCCAGGGAATCAGCCCCAGCATTTT
clone_size: once; d_call: -; j_call: TRBJ2-7; v_call: TRBV5-1; cdr3_length: 16; cdr3_aa: CASSLDPPKSSYEQYF; cdr3_nt: TGCGCCAGCAGCTTGGACCCACCTAAAAGCTCCTACGAGCAGTACTTC
clone_size: once; d_call: TRBD1; j_call: TRBJ2-5; v_call: TRBV25-1; cdr3_length: 16; cdr3_aa: CASSGGTGRPQETQYF; cdr3_nt: TGTGCCAGCAGTGGGGGGACAGGTCGGCCCCAAGAGACCCAGTACTTC
clone_size: -; d_call: TRBD2; j_call: TRBJ2-1; v_call: TRBV5-4; cdr3_length: 17; cdr3_aa: CASSPMGTSGGESEQFF; cdr3_nt: TGTGCCAGCAGCCCGATGGGGACTAGCGGGGGGGAGAGTGAGCAGTTCTTC
clone_size: -; d_call: TRBD1; j_call: TRBJ2-1; v_call: TRBV9; cdr3_length: 16; cdr3_aa: CASSSTGQGAVHEQFF; cdr3_nt: TGTGCCAGCAGCTCAACGGGACAGGGGGCGGTTCATGAGCAGTTCTTC
clone_size: -; d_call: TRBD2; j_call: TRBJ2-7; v_call: TRBV7-9; cdr3_length: 19; cdr3_aa: CASTSSGLGERERLYEQYF; cdr3_nt: TGTGCCAGCACCTCTTCGGGCCTAGGGGAGCGGGAGCGTCTCTACGAGCAGTACTTC
clone_size: -; d_call: TRBD2; j_call: TRBJ2-1; v_call: TRBV19; cdr3_length: 15; cdr3_aa: CASSMLAGSYNEQFF; cdr3_nt: TGTGCCAGTAGTATGCTAGCGGGGTCCTACAATGAGCAGTTCTTC
clone_size: once; d_call: TRBD2; j_call: TRBJ2-2; v_call: TRBV5-6; cdr3_length: 13; cdr3_aa: CASRLGGAGELFF; cdr3_nt: TGTGCCAGCAGACTGGGGGGGGCCGGGGAGCTGTTTTTT
clone_size: -; d_call: TRBD2; j_call: TRBJ2-7; v_call: TRBV29-1; cdr3_length: 14; cdr3_aa: CSVGELAGDYEQYF; cdr3_nt: TGCAGCGTTGGAGAACTAGCGGGAGACTACGAGCAGTACTTC
clone_size: -; d_call: TRBD1; j_call: TRBJ2-3; v_call: TRBV19; cdr3_length: 13; cdr3_aa: CASGTGHTDTQYF; cdr3_nt: TGTGCCAGCGGGACAGGGCATACAGATACGCAGTATTTT
clone_size: -; d_call: -; j_call: TRBJ2-2; v_call: TRBV5-1; cdr3_length: 15; cdr3_aa: CASSLVRGNTGELFF; cdr3_nt: TGCGCCAGCAGCTTGGTCAGGGGAAACACCGGGGAGCTGTTTTTT
clone_size: -; d_call: -; j_call: TRBJ1-2; v_call: TRBV6-1; cdr3_length: 15; cdr3_aa: CASSEDSTWPYGYTF; cdr3_nt: TGTGCCAGCAGTGAGGACAGCACTTGGCCCTATGGCTACACCTTC
clone_size: -; d_call: TRBD1; j_call: TRBJ2-7; v_call: TRBV6-1; cdr3_length: 15; cdr3_aa: CASSEDRGSSYEQYF; cdr3_nt: TGTGCCAGCAGTGAGGACAGGGGAAGCTCCTACGAGCAGTACTTC
clone_size: -; d_call: -; j_call: TRBJ1-2; v_call: TRBV6-5; cdr3_length: 12; cdr3_aa: CASRGAGYGYTF; cdr3_nt: TGTGCCAGCAGGGGGGCCGGCTATGGCTACACCTTC
clone_size: -; d_call: TRBD2; j_call: TRBJ2-1; v_call: TRBV11-2; cdr3_length: 16; cdr3_aa: CASSALLAGTYNEQFF; cdr3_nt: TGTGCCAGCAGCGCCCTGCTAGCGGGAACCTACAATGAGCAGTTCTTC
clone_size: -; d_call: -; j_call: TRBJ1-4; v_call: TRBV28; cdr3_length: 12; cdr3_aa: CASRADREKLFF; cdr3_nt: TGTGCCAGCAGGGCCGACAGGGAAAAACTGTTTTTT
clone_size: -; d_call: TRBD1; j_call: TRBJ1-5; v_call: TRBV2; cdr3_length: 13; cdr3_aa: CASDDRVGQPQHF; cdr3_nt: TGTGCCAGCGACGACAGGGTGGGTCAGCCCCAGCATTTT
clone_size: -; d_call: -; j_call: TRBJ2-3; v_call: TRBV4-1; cdr3_length: 14; cdr3_aa: CASSQEEYQSTQYF; cdr3_nt: TGCGCCAGCAGCCAAGAGGAGTATCAGAGCACGCAGTATTTT
clone_size: -; d_call: TRBD2; j_call: TRBJ2-1; v_call: TRBV28; cdr3_length: 16; cdr3_aa: CASSSTSGNSYNEQFF; cdr3_nt: TGTGCCAGCAGTTCGACTAGCGGGAATTCCTACAATGAGCAGTTCTTC
clone_size: -; d_call: TRBD1; j_call: TRBJ2-7; v_call: TRBV7-8; cdr3_length: 17; cdr3_aa: CASSPLWGDRVSYEQYF; cdr3_nt: TGTGCCAGCAGCCCCCTTTGGGGGGACAGGGTCTCCTACGAGCAGTACTTC
clone_size: -; d_call: TRBD1; j_call: TRBJ1-6; v_call: TRBV27; cdr3_length: 14; cdr3_aa: CASSGTANNSPLHF; cdr3_nt: TGTGCCAGCAGTGGGACAGCTAATAATTCACCCCTCCACTTT
clone_size: -; d_call: -; j_call: TRBJ2-6; v_call: TRBV28; cdr3_length: 17; cdr3_aa: CATHRAGNYSGANVLTF; cdr3_nt: TGTGCCACCCATCGTGCAGGGAACTATTCTGGGGCCAACGTCCTGACTTTC
clone_size: few; d_call: -; j_call: TRBJ2-2; v_call: TRBV14; cdr3_length: 13; cdr3_aa: CASSQVNSGELFF; cdr3_nt: TGTGCCAGCAGCCAAGTAAATTCCGGGGAGCTGTTTTTT
clone_size: -; d_call: TRBD1; j_call: TRBJ2-1; v_call: TRBV6-1; cdr3_length: 14; cdr3_aa: CASSGYRGLNEQFF; cdr3_nt: TGTGCCAGCAGTGGGTACAGGGGGCTAAATGAGCAGTTCTTC
clone_size: -; d_call: -; j_call: TRBJ2-1; v_call: TRBV5-4; cdr3_length: 16; cdr3_aa: CASSWMTGTAYNEQFF; cdr3_nt: TGTGCCAGCAGCTGGATGACAGGGACTGCCTACAATGAGCAGTTCTTC
clone_size: once; d_call: -; j_call: TRBJ2-7; v_call: TRBV7-9; cdr3_length: 13; cdr3_aa: CASSLWQGNEQYF; cdr3_nt: TGTGCCAGCAGCTTATGGCAGGGCAACGAGCAGTACTTC
clone_size: -; d_call: TRBD1; j_call: TRBJ1-2; v_call: TRBV10-3; cdr3_length: 15; cdr3_aa: CAISRTGGSDYGYTF; cdr3_nt: TGTGCCATCAGTCGGACAGGGGGTAGTGACTATGGCTACACCTTC
clone_size: -; d_call: -; j_call: TRBJ2-6; v_call: TRBV7-9; cdr3_length: 17; cdr3_aa: CATDALTGSPGANVLTF; cdr3_nt: TGTGCCACGGACGCACTCACAGGGTCGCCTGGGGCCAACGTCCTGACTTTC
clone_size: -; d_call: TRBD2; j_call: TRBJ2-7; v_call: TRBV10-3; cdr3_length: 12; cdr3_aa: CAITSGGYEQYF; cdr3_nt: TGTGCCATAACTTCGGGGGGGTACGAGCAGTACTTC